These T cell receptor beta chains were read from a single sample in a study of cytomegalovirus exposure and HLA in healthy donors. Some clones are missing from TCRdb's copy, which holds only in-frame ones; the method was immunoSEQ multiplex PCR. The table has about 220,000 clones, almost 90% seen once. Sequencing was done on a sample of PBMCs. These TCRs come from a woman aged 18-29 years in good health and CMV-seronegative. Both conserved end residues are part of each CDR3. A D gene is named only where the DNA matches it firmly. Clone size is stated in some rows and not others, as once, few, many or a class when expanded.

CDR3 protein: CASSPSAGVYGYTF; CDR3 DNA: TGTGCCAGCAGCCCCTCAGCGGGGGTCTATGGCTACACCTTC; V gene: TRBV28; D gene: -; J gene: TRBJ1-2; clone size: -
CDR3 protein: CASSEGQGASYEQYF; CDR3 DNA: TGTGCCAGTAGTGAGGGACAGGGGGCCTCCTACGAGCAGTACTTC; V gene: TRBV19; D gene: TRBD1; J gene: TRBJ2-7; clone size: -
CDR3 protein: CATKTGQGFSDTQYF; CDR3 DNA: TGCGCCACCAAAACGGGACAGGGTTTTTCAGATACGCAGTATTTT; V gene: TRBV4-1; D gene: TRBD1; J gene: TRBJ2-3; clone size: -
CDR3 protein: CASSESTGTEAFF; CDR3 DNA: TGCGCCAGCAGTGAGTCGACGGGCACTGAAGCTTTCTTT; V gene: TRBV10-1; D gene: -; J gene: TRBJ1-1; clone size: few
CDR3 protein: CASSIVSLAGNEQFF; CDR3 DNA: TGTGCCAGTAGTATAGTAAGTCTAGCCGGCAATGAGCAGTTCTTC; V gene: TRBV19; D gene: -; J gene: TRBJ2-1; clone size: -
CDR3 protein: CASSLAGSTDTQYF; CDR3 DNA: TGCGCCAGCAGCTTAGCGGGGAGCACAGATACGCAGTATTTT; V gene: TRBV5-1; D gene: TRBD2; J gene: TRBJ2-3; clone size: -
CDR3 protein: CASSPPRLSQGGEKLFF; CDR3 DNA: TGTGCCAGCTCACCACCGCGGTTGTCACAGGGGGGTGAAAAACTGTTTTTT; V gene: TRBV18; D gene: TRBD1; J gene: TRBJ1-4; clone size: -
CDR3 protein: CASSNWALGQRHEADTQYF; CDR3 DNA: TGTGCCAGTAGTAATTGGGCCCTGGGACAGCGGCACGAGGCAGATACGCAGTATTTT; V gene: TRBV19; D gene: TRBD1; J gene: TRBJ2-3; clone size: -
CDR3 protein: CASSVATGEGETQYF; CDR3 DNA: TGTGCCAGCAGCGTAGCTACGGGAGAGGGGGAGACCCAGTACTTC; V gene: TRBV9; D gene: -; J gene: TRBJ2-5; clone size: once
CDR3 protein: CASSPAGWLSSTDTQYF; CDR3 DNA: TGTGCCAGCTCACCCGCGGGTTGGCTCTCGAGCACAGATACGCAGTATTTT; V gene: TRBV18; D gene: -; J gene: TRBJ2-3; clone size: once
CDR3 protein: CASSLARARWETQYF; CDR3 DNA: TGCGCCAGCAGCTTGGCCAGGGCTAGATGGGAGACCCAGTACTTC; V gene: TRBV5-1; D gene: -; J gene: TRBJ2-5; clone size: -
CDR3 protein: CATSPSGDLKNIQYF; CDR3 DNA: TGTGCCACCTCCCCCTCGGGGGACTTAAAAAACATTCAGTACTTC; V gene: TRBV28; D gene: -; J gene: TRBJ2-4; clone size: -
CDR3 protein: CASSLGGAQTEAFF; CDR3 DNA: TGCGCCAGCAGCTTGGGCGGGGCTCAGACTGAAGCTTTCTTT; V gene: TRBV5-1; D gene: -; J gene: TRBJ1-1; clone size: -
CDR3 protein: CASSVGSYNEKLFF; CDR3 DNA: TGTGCCAGCAGTGTTGGTAGTTATAATGAAAAACTGTTTTTT; V gene: TRBV25-1; D gene: -; J gene: TRBJ1-4; clone size: once
CDR3 protein: CATQPGMEGELFF; CDR3 DNA: TGTGCCACCCAGCCAGGGATGGAAGGGGAGCTGTTTTTT; V gene: TRBV15; D gene: -; J gene: TRBJ2-2; clone size: -
CDR3 protein: CASSLGTSAEQYF; CDR3 DNA: TGTGCCAGCAGCTTAGGGACTAGCGCCGAGCAGTACTTC; V gene: TRBV11-2; D gene: TRBD2; J gene: TRBJ2-7; clone size: few
CDR3 protein: CASSLTGGDYGYTF; CDR3 DNA: TGTGCCAGCAGTTTGACAGGGGGCGACTATGGCTACACCTTC; V gene: TRBV28; D gene: TRBD1; J gene: TRBJ1-2; clone size: few
CDR3 protein: CASSLMTGDEQYF; CDR3 DNA: TGTGCCAGCAGTTTAATGACAGGGGACGAGCAGTACTTC; V gene: TRBV27; D gene: TRBD1; J gene: TRBJ2-7; clone size: -